This T cell receptor beta chain was identified during a study of blood T cell repertoires in COVID-19. About the study: Some COVID-19 samples were acute and others convalescent; all came from the United States, Italy and Spain. The analysed material was cDNA or gDNA that came from T cells, B-cell-depleted T cells, or PBMCs.

Only in-frame clones appear in the TCRdb table, and some are missing; sequencing was by immunoSEQ multiplex PCR. The data hold 400,000 to 550,000 clones, with around nine tenths observed a single time. This TCR came from a woman younger than 30 with acute COVID-19. The sample was PBMCs or T cells enriched from blood (not recorded which).

In DNA form, the CDR3 reads TGCGCCAGCAGTGAGTCAGGGTTAGGGGCCTACGAGCAGTACTTC. Translating gives CASSESGLGAYEQYF. V gene TRBV10-2 combines with J gene TRBJ2-7; D is perhaps TRBD1 (5 bases). Per germline, CDR1 WSHSY and CDR2 SAAADI. The CDR3 spans 15 residues. Trimming left V 0 bases short and J 2 bases short, with 11 bases between.